This is a list of T cell receptor beta chains from one sample in a study of blood T cell repertoires in COVID-19. The assay was immunoSEQ multiplex PCR, and TCRdb's table has in-frame clones only and misses some. The data contain about 210,000 clones, 80% of them singletons. Sequences were obtained from peripheral blood. Source of these receptors: a man between 60 and 75 years old with acute or convalescent COVID-19. Each CDR3 is given with its conserved first and last residue. Each record gives: CDR3 protein, CDR3 DNA, D gene, V gene, J gene, clone size. D genes are given only for firm matches. Part of the rows lack a size; the others show once, few, many or a class for expanded clones.

CASSIVTGNYGYTF	TGTGCCAGTAGTATAGTCACAGGGAACTATGGCTACACCTTC	-	TRBV19	TRBJ1-2	-
CASSLQGQGFGDTQYF	TGTGCCAGCAGCTTACAGGGACAGGGGTTTGGAGATACGCAGTATTTT	TRBD1	TRBV7-3	TRBJ2-3	-
CSASLAYEQYF	TGCAGTGCTAGTCTTGCCTACGAGCAGTACTTC	-	TRBV20-1	TRBJ2-7	-
CAWKRPGNTIYF	TGTGCCTGGAAGCGGCCGGGAAACACCATATATTTT	-	TRBV30	TRBJ1-3	-
CASSSWTSWRKDTQYF	TGTGCCAGCAGCTCGTGGACTAGCTGGAGGAAGGATACGCAGTATTTT	TRBD2	TRBV13	TRBJ2-3	once
CASSRGGVSGRKETQYF	TGTGCCAGCAGCCGAGGGGGAGTCAGCGGGAGAAAGGAGACCCAGTACTTC	TRBD2	TRBV7-8	TRBJ2-5	-
CASSQGRTSGGVQETQYF	TGCGCCAGCAGCCAAGGTCGGACTAGCGGGGGGGTCCAAGAGACCCAGTACTTC	TRBD2	TRBV4-3	TRBJ2-5	-
CASSLLGQGESPLHF	TGTGCCAGCAGCCTACTGGGACAGGGGGAATCACCCCTCCACTTT	TRBD1	TRBV7-2	TRBJ1-6	-
CASSIGRTGTYEQYF	TGTGCCAGTAGTATCGGGCGGACAGGGACCTACGAGCAGTACTTC	TRBD1	TRBV19	TRBJ2-7	-
CASSQDSFRQGEEKQYF	TGTGCCAGCAGCCAAGATTCGTTCCGGCAGGGGGAGGAGAAGCAGTACTTC	-	TRBV4-2	TRBJ2-7	-
CASSFRWGGSTDTQYF	TGTGCCAGCAGCTTTCGGTGGGGAGGAAGCACAGATACGCAGTATTTT	-	TRBV5-4	TRBJ2-3	few
CASSLAWSSYEQYF	TGTGCCAGCAGCTTGGCTTGGAGCTCCTACGAGCAGTACTTC	-	TRBV5-8	TRBJ2-7	-
CASSLDWRVGNTEAFF	TGTGCCAGCAGCTTAGATTGGAGGGTAGGGAACACTGAAGCTTTCTTT	-	TRBV11-2	TRBJ1-1	-